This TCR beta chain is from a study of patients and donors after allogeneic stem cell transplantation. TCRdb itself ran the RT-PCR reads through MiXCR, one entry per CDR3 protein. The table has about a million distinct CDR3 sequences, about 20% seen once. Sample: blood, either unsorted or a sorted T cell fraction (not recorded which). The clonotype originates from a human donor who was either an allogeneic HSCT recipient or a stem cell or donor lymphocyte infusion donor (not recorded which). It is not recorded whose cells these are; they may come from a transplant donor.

The CDR3, as DNA: TGCGCCAGCAGCCAACAGGGCAACACCATATATTTT. Its translation: CASSQQGNTIYF. The chain has TRBV4-1 and TRBJ1-3, with D tentatively TRBD1 (5 bases). Germline CDR1 reads MGHRA; CDR2 reads YSYEKL. V was trimmed by 2 bases and J by 7 bases, leaving 6 bases between them. CDR3 length equals 12 residues.